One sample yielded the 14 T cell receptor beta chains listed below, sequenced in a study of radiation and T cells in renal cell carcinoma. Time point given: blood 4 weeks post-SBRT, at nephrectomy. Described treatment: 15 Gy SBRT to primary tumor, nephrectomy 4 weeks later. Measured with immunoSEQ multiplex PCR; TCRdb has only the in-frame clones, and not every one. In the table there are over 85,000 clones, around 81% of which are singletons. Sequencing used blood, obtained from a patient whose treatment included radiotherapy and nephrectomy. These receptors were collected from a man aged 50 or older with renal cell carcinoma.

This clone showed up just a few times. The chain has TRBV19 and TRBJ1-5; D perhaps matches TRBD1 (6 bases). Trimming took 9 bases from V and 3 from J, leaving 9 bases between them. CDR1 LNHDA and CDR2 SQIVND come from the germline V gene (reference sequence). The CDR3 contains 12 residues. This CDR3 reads CASRDNNQPQHF. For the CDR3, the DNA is TGTGCCAGCCGGGACAACAATCAGCCCCAGCATTTT.

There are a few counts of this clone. The CDR3 here is CASSLAVGYTF. The CDR3 DNA reads TGTGCCAGCAGTTTGGCGGTGGGCTACACCTTC. The chain is built from TRBV28 and TRBJ1-2; D ambiguous. V was trimmed by 3 bases and J by 8 bases, leaving 7 bases between them. CDR3 size: 11 residues. Germline CDR1 is MDHEN and CDR2 is SYDVKM.

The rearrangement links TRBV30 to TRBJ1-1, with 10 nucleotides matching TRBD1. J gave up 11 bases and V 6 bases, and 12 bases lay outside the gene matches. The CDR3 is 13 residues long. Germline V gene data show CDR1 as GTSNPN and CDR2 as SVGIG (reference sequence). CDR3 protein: CACFLTGGLGAFF. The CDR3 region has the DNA TGTGCCTGCTTTCTGACAGGGGGCTTGGGTGCTTTCTTT.

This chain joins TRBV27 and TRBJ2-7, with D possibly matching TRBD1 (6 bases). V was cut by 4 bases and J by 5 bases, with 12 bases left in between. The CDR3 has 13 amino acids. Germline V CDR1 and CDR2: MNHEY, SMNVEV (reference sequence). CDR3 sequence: CASSSQGRDEQYF. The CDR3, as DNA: TGTGCCAGCAGTTCACAGGGCCGCGACGAGCAGTACTTC.

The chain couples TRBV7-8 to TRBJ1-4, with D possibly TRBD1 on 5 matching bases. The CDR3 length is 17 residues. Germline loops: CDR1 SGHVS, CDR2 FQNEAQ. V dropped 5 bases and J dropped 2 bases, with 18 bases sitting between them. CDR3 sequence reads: CASSPKRDSVTNEKLFF. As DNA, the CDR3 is TGTGCCAGCAGCCCCAAACGAGACAGCGTTACTAATGAAAAACTGTTTTTT.

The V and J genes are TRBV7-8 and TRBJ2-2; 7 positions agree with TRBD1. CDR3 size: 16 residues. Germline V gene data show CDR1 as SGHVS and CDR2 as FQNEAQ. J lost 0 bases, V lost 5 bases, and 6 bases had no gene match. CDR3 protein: CASSPKQGPNTGELFF. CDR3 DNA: TGTGCCAGCAGCCCGAAACAGGGGCCGAACACCGGGGAGCTGTTTTTT.

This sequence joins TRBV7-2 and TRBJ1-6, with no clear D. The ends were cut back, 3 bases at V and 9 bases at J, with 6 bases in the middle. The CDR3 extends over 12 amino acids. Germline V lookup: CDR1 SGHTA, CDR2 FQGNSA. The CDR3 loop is CASSLSGSPLHF. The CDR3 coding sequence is TGTGCCAGCAGCTTGTCGGGTTCACCCCTCCACTTT.

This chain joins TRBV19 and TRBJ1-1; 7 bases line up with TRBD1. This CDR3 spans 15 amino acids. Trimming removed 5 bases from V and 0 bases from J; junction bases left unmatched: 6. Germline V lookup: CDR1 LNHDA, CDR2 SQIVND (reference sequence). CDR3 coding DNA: TGTGCCAGTAGTCCCGGGACAGCTATGAACACTGAAGCTTTCTTT. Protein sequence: CASSPGTAMNTEAFF.

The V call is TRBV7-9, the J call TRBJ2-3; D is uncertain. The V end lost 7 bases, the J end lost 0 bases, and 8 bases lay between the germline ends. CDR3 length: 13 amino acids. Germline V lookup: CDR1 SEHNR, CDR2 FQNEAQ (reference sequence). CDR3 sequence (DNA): TGTGCCAGCACGTATTCTAGCACAGATACGCAGTATTTT. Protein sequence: CASTYSSTDTQYF.

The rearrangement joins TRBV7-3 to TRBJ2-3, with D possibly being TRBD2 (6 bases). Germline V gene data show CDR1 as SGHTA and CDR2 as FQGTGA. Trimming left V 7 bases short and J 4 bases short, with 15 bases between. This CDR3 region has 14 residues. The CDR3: CASNSGLEADTQYF. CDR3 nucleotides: TGTGCCAGCAACTCGGGACTTGAGGCAGATACGCAGTATTTT.

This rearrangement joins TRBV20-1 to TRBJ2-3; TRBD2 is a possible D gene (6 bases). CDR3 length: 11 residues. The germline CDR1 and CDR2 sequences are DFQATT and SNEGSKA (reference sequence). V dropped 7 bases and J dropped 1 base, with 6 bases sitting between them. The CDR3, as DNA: TGCAGTGTAGCGGGCACAGATACGCAGTATTTT. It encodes CSVAGTDTQYF.

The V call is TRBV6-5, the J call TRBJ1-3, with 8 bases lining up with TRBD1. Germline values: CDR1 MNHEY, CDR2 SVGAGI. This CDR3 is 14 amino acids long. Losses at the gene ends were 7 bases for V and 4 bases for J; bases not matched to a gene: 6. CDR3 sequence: CASNRQGKGNTIYF. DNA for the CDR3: TGTGCCAGCAACAGACAGGGGAAAGGAAACACCATATATTTT.

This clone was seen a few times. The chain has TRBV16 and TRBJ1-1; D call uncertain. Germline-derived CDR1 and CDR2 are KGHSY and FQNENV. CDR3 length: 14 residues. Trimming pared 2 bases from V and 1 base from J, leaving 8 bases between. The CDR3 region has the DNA TGTGCCAGCAGCCAAATTGGGTCGAACACTGAAGCTTTCTTT. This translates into CASSQIGSNTEAFF.

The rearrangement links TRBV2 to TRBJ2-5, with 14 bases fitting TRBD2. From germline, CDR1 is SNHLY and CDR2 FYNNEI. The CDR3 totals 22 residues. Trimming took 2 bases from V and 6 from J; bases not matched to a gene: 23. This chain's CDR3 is CASSEILGREGLAGEKEKTQYF. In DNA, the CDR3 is TGTGCCAGCAGTGAAATATTGGGACGTGAGGGACTAGCGGGAGAGAAGGAAAAGACCCAGTACTTC.